The clone carrying this T cell receptor (beta chain) was observed a few times. Germline V gene lookup returns CDR1 ENHRY and CDR2 SYGVKD. After removal of 6 bases from V and 3 bases from J, the junction contained 9 bases not matched to a gene. CDR3 length: 15 residues. The data are from a study of blood T cell repertoires in COVID-19. Whole-study context: Researchers got acute and convalescent COVID-19 samples from the United States, Italy and Spain. T cells, B-cell-depleted T cells, or PBMCs provided the cDNA or gDNA that served as material.

Per the original data handling: Reference gene primer amplification gave estimated nucleated cell counts. Sequenced by immunoSEQ multiplex PCR; TCRdb stores in-frame clones only, minus some. D and trimming come from the DNA, and the V and J calls and clone size come from that table. The sample contains 20,000 to 25,000 clones, about 89% of which appear only once. The V gene is TRBV10-3, the J gene TRBJ1-2, with 8 bases lining up with TRBD1. The TCR comes from a man between 65 and 85 years old with acute or convalescent COVID-19. The material sequenced was peripheral blood. The CDR3 nucleotides are TGTGCCATCAGCGACGCAGGGGGCGCTTACTATGGCTACACCTTC. Its translation is CAISDAGGAYYGYTF.